These T cell receptor beta chains were read from a single sample in a study of Ad26.COV2.S vaccination and SARS-CoV-2 variants. Repertoires were generated with immunoSEQ multiplex PCR, while TCRdb's copy carries only in-frame clones and drops some. The sample includes about 350,000 clones, under 95% seen only once; the top ten take under 4%. Sequenced material: peripheral blood, taken after recovery from COVID-19. Receptors were obtained from a human donor who had recovered from COVID-19. The CDR3 runs from the conserved cysteine through the conserved F or W. The D gene is left open where the match is weak. Clone size is stated in some rows and not others, as once, few, many or a class when expanded.

v_call: TRBV30; d_call: .; clone_size: .; j_call: TRBJ1-4; cdr3_nt: TGTGCCTGGAGTGAGAATCGGCAGCTTCGAAAACTGTTTTTT; cdr3_aa: CAWSENRQLRKLFF
v_call: TRBV5-1; d_call: .; clone_size: .; j_call: TRBJ1-1; cdr3_nt: TGCGCCAGCAGAAACGGGGGGGCTGAAGCTTTCTTT; cdr3_aa: CASRNGGAEAFF
v_call: TRBV23-1; d_call: TRBD1; clone_size: .; j_call: TRBJ2-2; cdr3_nt: TGCGCCAGCACGATACCGGGACAGGGCAACACCGGGGAGCTGTTTTTT; cdr3_aa: CASTIPGQGNTGELFF
v_call: TRBV21-1; d_call: .; clone_size: .; j_call: TRBJ1-3; cdr3_nt: TGTGCCAGCAGCAAACGAATTGGGTGGAATGGAAACACCATATATTTT; cdr3_aa: CASSKRIGWNGNTIYF
v_call: TRBV6-5; d_call: TRBD2; clone_size: .; j_call: TRBJ2-3; cdr3_nt: TGTGCCCGGTGGGGCGGGGGGGTAGATACGCAGTATTTT; cdr3_aa: CARWGGGVDTQYF
v_call: TRBV7-2; d_call: .; clone_size: .; j_call: TRBJ2-1; cdr3_nt: TGTGCCAGCAGCTTAGCTGACAATGAGCAGTTCTTC; cdr3_aa: CASSLADNEQFF
v_call: TRBV27; d_call: .; clone_size: .; j_call: TRBJ1-4; cdr3_nt: TGTGCCAGCAGTTTAAACGGCTATAATGAAAAACTGTTTTTT; cdr3_aa: CASSLNGYNEKLFF
v_call: TRBV11-2; d_call: .; clone_size: .; j_call: TRBJ1-2; cdr3_nt: TGTGCCAGCCGCCAAGATTCCAACTATGGCTACACCTTC; cdr3_aa: CASRQDSNYGYTF
v_call: TRBV4-1; d_call: TRBD1; clone_size: .; j_call: TRBJ2-7; cdr3_nt: TGCGCCAGCAGCCCAACGGGACAGGAAAACGAGCAGTACTTC; cdr3_aa: CASSPTGQENEQYF
v_call: TRBV6-5; d_call: .; clone_size: once; j_call: TRBJ2-7; cdr3_nt: TGTGCCAGCAGATCACGGGCGGAGACCACCTACGAGCAGTACTTC; cdr3_aa: CASRSRAETTYEQYF
v_call: TRBV9; d_call: .; clone_size: .; j_call: TRBJ2-7; cdr3_nt: TGTGCCAGCAGCGTATCTGGGGCTCCAGAGAACGAGCAGTACTTC; cdr3_aa: CASSVSGAPENEQYF
v_call: TRBV29-1; d_call: .; clone_size: .; j_call: TRBJ2-5; cdr3_nt: TGCAGCGTTTTGACAGTACAAGAGACCCAGTACTTC; cdr3_aa: CSVLTVQETQYF
v_call: TRBV12-3/TRBV12-4; d_call: .; clone_size: .; j_call: TRBJ2-7; cdr3_nt: TGTGCCAGCAGTTTACGATCAGCCTACGAGCAGTACTTC; cdr3_aa: CASSLRSAYEQYF
v_call: TRBV5-5; d_call: .; clone_size: once; j_call: TRBJ2-1; cdr3_nt: TGTGCCAGCAGTCGAGGGGGGGCCCCCTACAATGAGCAGTTCTTC; cdr3_aa: CASSRGGAPYNEQFF
v_call: TRBV7-9; d_call: TRBD1; clone_size: few; j_call: TRBJ1-1; cdr3_nt: TGTGCCAGCAGGGGCTACAGGGGGCGGGAGGCTGAAGCTTTCTTT; cdr3_aa: CASRGYRGREAEAFF
v_call: TRBV15; d_call: .; clone_size: .; j_call: TRBJ1-2; cdr3_nt: TGTGCCACCAGCGGACAGAAGGGACGGGGTAGGGACTATGGCTACACCTTC; cdr3_aa: CATSGQKGRGRDYGYTF
v_call: TRBV19; d_call: .; clone_size: .; j_call: TRBJ2-5; cdr3_nt: TGTGCCAGTAGTATAGAGGGGGGTGAGACCCAGTACTTC; cdr3_aa: CASSIEGGETQYF
v_call: TRBV6-1; d_call: .; clone_size: .; j_call: TRBJ2-7; cdr3_nt: TGTGCCAGCAGTGAAGGGTCTGAGTACGAGCAGTACTTC; cdr3_aa: CASSEGSEYEQYF
v_call: TRBV6-1; d_call: .; clone_size: .; j_call: TRBJ2-7; cdr3_nt: TGTGCCAGCAGTGAAGCTTTGGGACACGGCTACGAGCAGTACTTC; cdr3_aa: CASSEALGHGYEQYF
v_call: TRBV27; d_call: .; clone_size: .; j_call: TRBJ2-3; cdr3_nt: TGTGCCAGCAGTCCGGGGGACACCACAGATACGCAGTATTTT; cdr3_aa: CASSPGDTTDTQYF
v_call: TRBV2; d_call: .; clone_size: .; j_call: TRBJ1-1; cdr3_nt: TGTGCCAGCAGTGAATTCTATAAGGGGAACACTGAAGCTTTCTTT; cdr3_aa: CASSEFYKGNTEAFF
v_call: TRBV6-5; d_call: .; clone_size: .; j_call: TRBJ2-1; cdr3_nt: TGTGCCAGCAGTTACGGAGGAGGATCCTACAATGAGCAGTTCTTC; cdr3_aa: CASSYGGGSYNEQFF
v_call: TRBV6-6; d_call: .; clone_size: .; j_call: TRBJ2-7; cdr3_nt: TGTGCCAGCAGTTACGGGGGGGCGGCTTATGGCGAGCAGTACTTC; cdr3_aa: CASSYGGAAYGEQYF
v_call: TRBV9; d_call: TRBD2; clone_size: .; j_call: TRBJ2-5; cdr3_nt: TGTGCCAGCAGCGTAGGGGTCACAAGACTAGCGGGGGTTGAGACCCAGTACTTC; cdr3_aa: CASSVGVTRLAGVETQYF
v_call: TRBV12-3/TRBV12-4; d_call: .; clone_size: .; j_call: TRBJ1-2; cdr3_nt: TGTGCCAGCAGTTTAGGGCGGAAGTATGGCTACACCTTC; cdr3_aa: CASSLGRKYGYTF
v_call: TRBV5-6; d_call: .; clone_size: .; j_call: TRBJ2-1; cdr3_nt: TGTGCCAGCAGCTTGTATGATGAGCAGTTCTTC; cdr3_aa: CASSLYDEQFF
v_call: TRBV7-9; d_call: .; clone_size: .; j_call: TRBJ1-2; cdr3_nt: TGTGCCAGCAGCTTCATAGAGCGTAACTATGGCTACACCTTC; cdr3_aa: CASSFIERNYGYTF
v_call: TRBV19; d_call: TRBD1; clone_size: .; j_call: TRBJ1-1; cdr3_nt: TGTGCCAGTAGTATAGGTTCATCGTGGACAGGGTTAGAAAACACTGAAGCTTTCTTT; cdr3_aa: CASSIGSSWTGLENTEAFF
v_call: TRBV3-1/TRBV3-2; d_call: TRBD2; clone_size: .; j_call: TRBJ2-1; cdr3_nt: TGTGCCAGCAGCCAAGAGTTAACTAGCGGGGGATACAATGAGCAGTTCTTC; cdr3_aa: CASSQELTSGGYNEQFF
v_call: TRBV21-1; d_call: .; clone_size: .; j_call: TRBJ1-5; cdr3_nt: TGTGCCAGCAGCAAAGAGGGGGGCAATCAGCCCCAGCATTTT; cdr3_aa: CASSKEGGNQPQHF
v_call: TRBV19; d_call: .; clone_size: .; j_call: TRBJ1-2; cdr3_nt: TGTGCCACCCAGGGCGCAGGTGGCTACTATGGCTACACCTTC; cdr3_aa: CATQGAGGYYGYTF
v_call: TRBV12-3/TRBV12-4; d_call: .; clone_size: .; j_call: TRBJ2-7; cdr3_nt: TGTGCCAGCAGTAGGCACCGGGACGAGCAGTACTTC; cdr3_aa: CASSRHRDEQYF
v_call: TRBV11-3; d_call: .; clone_size: .; j_call: TRBJ2-2; cdr3_nt: TGTGCCAGCAGCCACACAGGGGGGGTCACCGGGGAGCTGTTTTTT; cdr3_aa: CASSHTGGVTGELFF
v_call: TRBV5-6; d_call: TRBD2; clone_size: .; j_call: TRBJ2-1; cdr3_nt: TGTGCCAGCAGCTCGGGACTAGCGGGGTACAATGAGCAGTTCTTC; cdr3_aa: CASSSGLAGYNEQFF
v_call: TRBV6-2/TRBV6-3; d_call: .; clone_size: once; j_call: TRBJ1-1; cdr3_nt: TGTGCCAGCAGCCACCCCTCTGAAGCTTTCTTT; cdr3_aa: CASSHPSEAFF
v_call: TRBV5-1; d_call: .; clone_size: .; j_call: TRBJ2-7; cdr3_nt: TGCGCCAGCAGCATCGACAGATACTACGAGCAGTACTTC; cdr3_aa: CASSIDRYYEQYF
v_call: TRBV19; d_call: TRBD1; clone_size: .; j_call: TRBJ2-3; cdr3_nt: TGTGCCAGTAGTATAGGGCAGGGGGATGATGTAGATACGCAGTATTTT; cdr3_aa: CASSIGQGDDVDTQYF
v_call: TRBV7-9; d_call: TRBD2; clone_size: .; j_call: TRBJ2-3; cdr3_nt: TGTGCCAGCAGCTATACTAGCGGGGGGTCAGATACGCAGTATTTT; cdr3_aa: CASSYTSGGSDTQYF
v_call: TRBV6-5; d_call: .; clone_size: .; j_call: TRBJ2-1; cdr3_nt: TGTGCCAGCAGTCCTTTCGAGCAGTTCTTC; cdr3_aa: CASSPFEQFF
v_call: TRBV7-9; d_call: .; clone_size: .; j_call: TRBJ1-1; cdr3_nt: TGTGCCAGCAGCTTAGGGCAGGGATCGTACAATGAAGCTTTCTTT; cdr3_aa: CASSLGQGSYNEAFF
v_call: TRBV19; d_call: TRBD2; clone_size: .; j_call: TRBJ2-3; cdr3_nt: TGTGCCAGTAGTCTCCCTAGCGGGGGGGGCGCAGATACGCAGTATTTT; cdr3_aa: CASSLPSGGGADTQYF
v_call: TRBV3-1/TRBV3-2; d_call: .; clone_size: .; j_call: TRBJ1-2; cdr3_nt: TGTGCCAGCAGCCAAGAGAGAACAGCCTATGGCTACACCTTC; cdr3_aa: CASSQERTAYGYTF
v_call: TRBV6-4; d_call: .; clone_size: .; j_call: TRBJ2-5; cdr3_nt: TGTGCCAGCAGTTTCCCTCAACCAGAACAAGAGACCCAGTACTTC; cdr3_aa: CASSFPQPEQETQYF
v_call: TRBV19; d_call: .; clone_size: .; j_call: TRBJ1-2; cdr3_nt: TGTGCCAGTATCAAGGGCAAGAACTATGGCTACACCTTC; cdr3_aa: CASIKGKNYGYTF
v_call: TRBV6-1; d_call: TRBD1; clone_size: .; j_call: TRBJ2-7; cdr3_nt: TGTGCCAGCAGTGAGGGGACAGGGGACTACGAGCAGTACTTC; cdr3_aa: CASSEGTGDYEQYF
v_call: TRBV19; d_call: .; clone_size: .; j_call: TRBJ2-1; cdr3_nt: TGTGCCAGTAGAATCGGCCCTCTCTCCTACAATGAGCAGTTCTTC; cdr3_aa: CASRIGPLSYNEQFF
v_call: TRBV21-1; d_call: .; clone_size: .; j_call: TRBJ2-4; cdr3_nt: TGTGCCAGCAGCCTACCGGGGGAAAAAAACATTCAGTACTTC; cdr3_aa: CASSLPGEKNIQYF